A single sample gave rise to the 12 T cell receptor beta chains below, sequenced in a study of OX40 agonist ivuxolimab in advanced cancers. This table comes from immunoSEQ multiplex PCR, and its TCRdb copy is limited to in-frame clones, with some not included. The data hold about 20,000 clones, with 83% observed a single time. This specimen consisted of CD4+ or CD8+ T cells sorted from blood, obtained in a trial of the OX40 agonist ivuxolimab. The receptors derive from an adult with an advanced solid tumor such as melanoma, head and neck, liver or kidney cancer.

The V and J genes are TRBV28 and TRBJ2-3, with D maybe TRBD1 (5 bases). Germline CDR1 reads MDHEN; CDR2 reads SYDVKM. Trimming took off 5 bases at V and 1 base at J, with 10 bases between the two ends. This CDR3 is built from 14 residues. CDR3 region: CASSLLQGTDTQYF. As DNA, the CDR3 is TGTGCCAGCAGTCTTCTACAGGGCACAGATACGCAGTATTTT.

In its sample, this clone is medium-sized. The chain is built from TRBV28 and TRBJ2-1; TRBD2 agrees at 12 bases. Germline CDR1 MDHEN, CDR2 SYDVKM. There are 16 residues in the CDR3. V shed 5 bases, J shed 8 bases, and the junction held 10 bases outside the gene matches. Here the CDR3 reads CASSLISSGRADEQFF. CDR3 nucleotides: TGTGCCAGCAGTCTTATTTCTAGCGGGAGGGCCGATGAGCAGTTCTTC.

J is TRBJ1-1 and V is TRBV29-1, with D hard to call. Germline lookup yields CDR1 SQVTM and CDR2 ANQGSEA. V lost 4 bases and J lost 4, with 7 bases in between. This CDR3 has 11 amino acids. The CDR3 sequence: CSVGWGTEAFF. The CDR3 nucleotides are TGCAGCGTTGGGTGGGGCACTGAAGCTTTCTTT.

In its sample, this clone was seen a few times. V gene TRBV27 combines with J gene TRBJ2-3, with 9 bases fitting TRBD2. The CDR3 has 15 residues. With 3 bases clipped from V and 4 bases from J, the junction kept 5 bases outside the gene matches. Germline CDR1 reads MNHEY; CDR2 reads SMNVEV (reference sequence). CDR3 nucleotide sequence: TGTGCCAGCAGTTTCACCGCGGGGGGGCCAGATACGCAGTATTTT. Translation: CASSFTAGGPDTQYF.

The chain uses TRBV5-1 and TRBJ1-2; no reliable D call. The ends were cut back, 4 bases at V and 2 bases at J, with 18 bases in the middle. This CDR3 is built from 16 residues. Germline assignment: CDR1 SGHRS and CDR2 YFSETQ. The CDR3 region has the DNA TGCGCCAGCAGCACTACGGGCCTAGCTGGAAACTATGGCTACACCTTC. Its translation is CASSTTGLAGNYGYTF.

This chain links TRBV6-5 with TRBJ2-5; possible D gene TRBD2, 6 bases. The germline V gene encodes CDR1 MNHEY and CDR2 SVGAGI. Trimming left V 5 bases short and J 5 bases short, with 18 bases between. The length of the CDR3 is 15 residues. For the CDR3, the DNA is TGTGCCAGCAGTAAAAATTGGAGGGCCCAGGAGACCCAGTACTTC. Translation: CASSKNWRAQETQYF.

This chain joins TRBV2 and TRBJ2-6; maybe TRBD1 (5 bases). Germline CDR1 is SNHLY and CDR2 is FYNNEI. The V end lost 7 bases, the J end lost 0 bases, and 10 bases lay between the germline ends. The CDR3 length is 15 residues. The CDR3 is CASNPGSSGANVLTF. Here the CDR3 DNA reads TGTGCCAGCAACCCAGGGTCCTCTGGGGCCAACGTCCTGACTTTC.

This clone was picked up a small number of times. The chain carries TRBV7-2 and TRBJ2-7; 8 bases fit TRBD2. The junction had 10 bases not matched to a gene; V was cut back by 6 bases and J by 0 bases. This CDR3 comprises 16 residues. The germline V gene has CDR1 SGHTA and CDR2 FQGNSA. The CDR3 region has the DNA TGTGCCAGCAGTAGCAGTACGGGGGGGAACTCCTACGAGCAGTACTTC. This encodes CASSSSTGGNSYEQYF.

The V call is TRBV6-5, the J call TRBJ1-6, with D perhaps TRBD1 (5 bases). This CDR3 has 16 amino acids. V lost 0 bases to trimming and J lost 8 bases, with 14 bases between them. CDR1 and CDR2 from the germline V gene are MNHEY and SVGAGI. For the CDR3, the DNA is TGTGCCAGCAGTTACTCGAGAAGGGACGGCCATTCACCCCTCCACTTT. It translates to CASSYSRRDGHSPLHF.

By its share, this clone is medium-sized. The chain links TRBV7-5 to TRBJ2-7; TRBD1, the table's D call, lacks a check against the DNA. TRBV7-5 is described as a pseudogene. The CDR3 is 14 residues long. The CDR3 bases are TGTGTCAGAAGCTTAGGAGTGGGGACAGGCGAGCAGTACTTC. Its protein product is CVRSLGVGTGEQYF.

The rearrangement links TRBV29-1 to TRBJ1-2; no clear D gene. V shed 6 bases and J shed 6 bases, with 20 bases lying between them. This CDR3 region has 14 residues. Germline CDR1 SQVTM, CDR2 ANQGSEA. CDR3 sequence reads: CSVDQVQSAHGYTF. The CDR3 bases are TGCAGCGTCGACCAAGTACAGTCGGCGCATGGCTACACCTTC. The whole variable domain, filled in from reference TRBV29-1 and TRBJ1-2, reads SAVISQKPSRDICQRGTSLTIQCQVDSQVTMMFWYRQQPGQSLTLIATANQGSEATYESGFVIDKFPISRPNLTFSTLTVSNMSPEDSSIYLCSVDQVQSAHGYTFGSGTRLTVV.

The chain is built from TRBV5-4 and TRBJ1-3, with D unresolved. The germline V gene encodes CDR1 SGHNT and CDR2 YYREEE (reference sequence). The CDR3 consists of 12 residues. V lost 1 base to trimming and J lost 7 bases, with 6 bases between them. This CDR3 reads CASSLSGNTIYF. In DNA, the CDR3 is TGTGCCAGCAGCTTGAGTGGGAACACCATATATTTT.